This passage covers 21 T cell receptor beta chains from one sample sequenced in a study of blood T cell repertoires in COVID-19. Here immunoSEQ multiplex PCR was the method, and the copy in TCRdb shows in-frame clones only, minus some. Altogether about 74,000 clones are present, about 91% being singletons, with the ten largest covering 4.5% to 6%. The sample comprised peripheral blood. The receptors were sampled from a woman aged 60 to 75 with active COVID-19.

The chain combines TRBV6-6 with TRBJ1-2; D not certain. This CDR3 is built from 14 residues. From germline, CDR1 is MNHNY and CDR2 SVGAGI (reference sequence). The V end was cut by 7 bases, the J end by 2 bases, with 14 bases between. The CDR3 sequence is CASTADQVNYGYTF. The DNA of the CDR3 is TGTGCCAGCACCGCCGACCAGGTGAACTATGGCTACACCTTC.

The chain links TRBV20-1 to TRBJ2-3; tentatively, D is TRBD1 (6 bases). The CDR3 is 17 amino acids. Per the germline V gene, CDR1 is DFQATT and CDR2 is SNEGSKA (reference sequence). V lost 3 bases and J 13 bases, leaving 32 bases between the germline ends. CDR3: CSASVVQGTKSMAREYF. In nucleotides, the CDR3 is TGCAGTGCTAGTGTGGTACAGGGCACGAAATCAATGGCCCGTGAGTATTTT.

The genes are TRBV28 and TRBJ1-1; 7 positions agree with TRBD1. V dropped 3 bases and J dropped 0; count of bases not matched to a gene: 7. The CDR3 has 16 amino acids. Germline V gene data show CDR1 as MDHEN and CDR2 as SYDVKM. CDR3 residues: CASSFPQGVMNTEAFF. CDR3 sequence (DNA): TGTGCCAGCAGTTTTCCCCAGGGGGTGATGAACACTGAAGCTTTCTTT.

This chain uses TRBV7-9 with TRBJ2-1; 8 positions agree with TRBD2. V gave up 5 bases and J gave up 5 bases; unmatched junction bases: 11. The germline gives CDR1 SEHNR, CDR2 FQNEAQ (reference sequence). This CDR3 has 16 amino acids. This CDR3 reads CASSPRGLDLNNEQFF. The CDR3 bases are TGTGCCAGCAGCCCCCGGGGACTAGACCTTAACAATGAGCAGTTCTTC.

The chain joins TRBV28 to TRBJ2-3, with 8 bases aligning to TRBD2. The CDR3 is made up of 16 amino acids. Germline V gives CDR1 MDHEN, CDR2 SYDVKM. With V trimmed by 3 bases and J by 4 bases, 9 bases remained unmatched. This CDR3 reads CASSFLSGASSDTQYF. CDR3 bases: TGTGCCAGCAGTTTCCTTAGCGGGGCCTCTTCAGATACGCAGTATTTT. Together with reference TRBV28 and TRBJ2-3, the CDR3 gives the full variable domain: DVKVTQSSRYLVKRTGEKVFLECVQDMDHENMFWYRQDPGLGLRLIYFSYDVKMKEKGDIPEGYSVSREKKERFSLILESASTNQTSMYLCASSFLSGASSDTQYFGPGTRLTVL.

V is TRBV5-1 and J is TRBJ1-4; TRBD1 matches 8 bases. V lost 4 bases to trimming and J lost 5 bases; unmatched junction nucleotides: 7. This CDR3 comprises 15 residues. CDR1 and CDR2 from the germline V gene are SGHRS and YFSETQ. The DNA for the CDR3 is TGCGCCAGCAGCCCCTCCTGGACAGGGAATGAAAAACTGTTTTTT. Translation gives CASSPSWTGNEKLFF.

V usage is TRBV10-3 and J usage is TRBJ1-5; a weak D match, TRBD1 (6 bases). Per the germline V gene, CDR1 is ENHRY and CDR2 is SYGVKD. The CDR3 loop spans 14 amino acids. The V end lost 4 bases, the J end lost 2 bases, and 9 bases lay between the germline ends. The CDR3 DNA follows: TGTGCCATCAGTGCAGGGGCCGGCAATCAGCCCCAGCATTTT. Translating it yields CAISAGAGNQPQHF.

This rearrangement joins TRBV6-6 to TRBJ2-6, with 7 bases matching TRBD2. The CDR3 totals 17 residues. V gave up 5 bases and J gave up 0 bases; unmatched junction bases: 7. CDR1 is MNHNY, CDR2 SVGAGI, per germline (reference sequence). CDR3 region: CASSPRRGSSGANVLTF. CDR3 coding DNA: TGTGCCAGCAGTCCCAGGCGGGGGAGCTCTGGGGCCAACGTCCTGACTTTC.

V is TRBV5-4 and J is TRBJ2-1, with TRBD2 matching over 9 bases. The CDR3 extends over 17 amino acids. From germline, CDR1 is SGHNT and CDR2 YYREEE (reference sequence). V shed 0 bases and J 3 bases; nucleotides not matched to a gene: 7. The CDR3 sequence is CASSLGSGRERYNEQFF. DNA of the CDR3: TGTGCCAGCAGCTTGGGTAGCGGGAGAGAACGCTACAATGAGCAGTTCTTC.

J is TRBJ1-6 and V is TRBV30; D is unresolved. The CDR3 extends over 16 amino acids. Germline V lookup: CDR1 GTSNPN, CDR2 SVGIG (reference sequence). Trimming stripped 0 bases from V and 0 bases from J, with 9 bases between. Here the CDR3 DNA reads TGTGCCTGGAGTGTTGCCGGACTCTCCTATAATTCACCCCTCCACTTT. This gives the protein CAWSVAGLSYNSPLHF.

This rearrangement joins TRBV7-8 to TRBJ1-2; TRBD1 aligns across 8 bases. Germline lookup yields CDR1 SGHVS and CDR2 FQNEAQ. Trimming removed 2 bases from V and 5 bases from J; junction bases left unmatched: 7. The CDR3 runs 15 residues. The CDR3: CASSLIQGAFYGYTF. The CDR3 DNA sequence: TGTGCCAGCAGCTTAATCCAGGGGGCATTTTATGGCTACACCTTC.

This clone was recorded only once. The chain uses TRBV2 and TRBJ1-4, with a weak D call TRBD1 (5 bases). The CDR3 spans 14 residues. From germline, CDR1 is SNHLY and CDR2 FYNNEI. V gave up 6 bases and J gave up 2 bases, with 10 bases separating them. The CDR3 sequence is CASRRSGTNEKLFF. CDR3 DNA: TGTGCCAGCAGGAGGTCAGGGACTAATGAAAAACTGTTTTTT.

The chain links TRBV27 to TRBJ2-1; tentative D call: TRBD2 (6 bases). CDR1 is MNHEY, CDR2 SMNVEV, per germline (reference sequence). The germline V and J ends were trimmed by 4 bases and 2 bases, with 15 bases remaining between them. The CDR3 extends over 16 amino acids. CDR3 coding DNA: TGTGCCAGCAGTTCATCCAGCGGGTCCCCCTACAATGAGCAGTTCTTC. Translated: CASSSSSGSPYNEQFF.

This clone was observed a single time. This sequence joins TRBV5-1 and TRBJ1-3; possible D gene TRBD1, 6 bases. The CDR3 is 16 residues long. Germline values: CDR1 SGHRS, CDR2 YFSETQ. Trimming removed 0 bases at V and 2 bases at J, with 12 bases between. The CDR3 here is CASSLVGTGTGNTIYF. DNA for the CDR3: TGCGCCAGCAGCTTGGTGGGTACAGGGACTGGAAACACCATATATTTT.

The chain recombines TRBV11-3 with TRBJ2-7; 9 bases align to TRBD2. The CDR3 is made up of 15 amino acids. J gave up 5 bases and V 5 bases, and 10 bases lay outside the gene matches. Germline-derived CDR1 and CDR2 are SGHNT and YENEEA. The CDR3 coding sequence is TGTGCCAGCAGCCCCGGGACTAGCCTATTCGACGAGCAGTACTTC. This translates into CASSPGTSLFDEQYF. Full variable domain (remainder filled in from reference TRBV11-3 and TRBJ2-7): EAGVVQSPRYKIIEKKQPVAFWCNPISGHNTLYWYLQNLGQGPELLIRYENEEAVDDSQLPKDRFSAERLKGVDSTLKIQPAELGDSAVYLCASSPGTSLFDEQYFGPGTRLTVT.

V and J are TRBV15 and TRBJ1-2, with 10 bases identical to TRBD1. J was trimmed by 7 bases and V by 5 bases; bases with no gene match: 13. Germline V gene lookup returns CDR1 LNHNV and CDR2 YYDKDF (reference sequence). This CDR3 contains 16 residues. The CDR3: CATSVTPGQGSRGYTF. DNA of the CDR3: TGTGCCACCAGCGTAACCCCGGGACAGGGGAGTCGTGGCTACACCTTC.

The rearrangement joins TRBV7-6 to TRBJ2-1; 8 nucleotides match TRBD2. The CDR3 covers 17 residues. V shed 5 bases, J shed 2 bases, and the junction held 11 bases outside the gene matches. Germline CDR1 reads SGHVS; CDR2 reads FNYEAQ. The CDR3 loop is CASSKDSRGAAYNEQFF. CDR3 sequence (DNA): TGTGCCAGCAGCAAGGATTCGCGGGGGGCGGCCTACAATGAGCAGTTCTTC.

This clone has only one observation. V usage is TRBV3-1 (or the pseudogene TRBV3-2) and J usage is TRBJ2-1, with TRBD1 as a possible D gene (6 bases). The CDR3 runs to 16 residues. The V and J ends lost 7 bases and 0 bases respectively, with 16 bases between them. Germline V gives CDR1 LGHDT, CDR2 YNNKEL (reference sequence). The CDR3 is CASTTGSRSSYNEQFF. CDR3 in DNA: TGTGCCAGCACCACAGGGAGCCGGAGCTCCTACAATGAGCAGTTCTTC.

The chain couples TRBV5-1 to TRBJ2-3, with 11 bases identical to TRBD2. Germline trimming cut 4 bases from V and 1 base from J; bases unmatched to any gene: 11. The CDR3 has 18 amino acids. Germline V gene lookup returns CDR1 SGHRS and CDR2 YFSETQ. CDR3 region: CASSRALAGGLRTDTQYF. CDR3 DNA: TGCGCCAGCAGCAGAGCGCTAGCGGGAGGTCTCCGCACAGATACGCAGTATTTT.

The chain employs TRBV5-1 and TRBJ1-1, with 7 positions matching TRBD1. The CDR3 loop spans 17 amino acids. The germline gives CDR1 SGHRS, CDR2 YFSETQ. Germline trimming cut 0 bases from V and 3 bases from J; bases unmatched to any gene: 11. The CDR3 DNA sequence: TGCGCCAGCAGCTTGGGGAGGACAGGTGGATGGGACACTGAAGCTTTCTTT. This translates into CASSLGRTGGWDTEAFF.

The chain couples TRBV10-3 to TRBJ1-3, with D unclear. The CDR3 spans 16 residues. V lost 9 bases and J lost 0, with 18 bases in between. CDR1 and CDR2 from the germline V gene are ENHRY and SYGVKD. CDR3 nucleotides: TGTGCCATTGGTCGGGAGCCGACTTTCTCTGGAAACACCATATATTTT. Its translation: CAIGREPTFSGNTIYF.